One sample yielded the 31 T cell receptor beta chains listed below, sequenced in a study of brain T cells in children with intractable seizures. The method was immunoSEQ multiplex PCR; TCRdb's version includes in-frame clones alone and lacks a portion of them. Of a few hundred thousand clones in the sample, over 85% are singletons; the top ten hold 5.7%. Documented time point: blood from clinic visit 5 months post-surgery; TSC patient then seizure free. Sequencing was performed on peripheral blood, taken roughly 5 months after surgery. The source of these receptors is a boy in the first two years of life with tuberous sclerosis and intractable seizures.

The V call is TRBV28, the J call TRBJ1-2; D might be TRBD1 (6 bases). V was cut by 4 bases and J by 5 bases, with 29 bases left in between. The germline gives CDR1 MDHEN, CDR2 SYDVKM. The CDR3 is 19 amino acids. The CDR3 coding sequence is TGTGCCAGCAGTTCTGGGCAAACCAGTACAGGGAAGCCCCTATATGGCTACACCTTC. Protein sequence: CASSSGQTSTGKPLYGYTF.

The chain carries TRBV7-9 and TRBJ2-2; D may be TRBD1 (5 bases). The germline V and J ends were trimmed by 5 bases and 3 bases, with 13 bases remaining between them. The CDR3 consists of 15 residues. The germline gives CDR1 SEHNR, CDR2 FQNEAQ (reference sequence). CDR3 bases: TGTGCCAGCAGCCTCAGAACAGGCGACACCGGGGAGCTGTTTTTT. Its protein is CASSLRTGDTGELFF.

Note on this clone: This CDR3 is also generated by other DNA sequences in the sample. The rearrangement joins TRBV12-3 or TRBV12-4 to TRBJ1-2; D might be TRBD1 (5 bases). The CDR3 extends over 13 amino acids. Between the trimmed V and J ends, which lost 3 bases and 0 bases, there was a span of 5 bases. The CDR3 coding sequence is TGTGCCAGCAGTTTGACAGCTAACTATGGCTACACCTTC. Encoded protein: CASSLTANYGYTF.

The chain has TRBV12-3 or TRBV12-4 and TRBJ1-1, with unresolved D. With 3 bases removed from V and 1 base from J, the gap between germline ends came to 6 bases. The CDR3 spans 13 residues. The CDR3 loop is CASSLAPNTEAFF. The CDR3 region has the DNA TGTGCCAGCAGTTTGGCACCGAACACTGAAGCTTTCTTT.

The CDR3 spells CASTETPDITDTQYF. In nucleotides, the CDR3 is TGTGCCAGCACCGAGACCCCCGATATCACAGATACGCAGTATTTT. V is TRBV6-5 and J is TRBJ2-3, with D uncertain. Trimming stripped 7 bases from V and 2 bases from J, with 16 bases between. The CDR3 is made up of 15 amino acids. The V gene's germline CDR1 is MNHEY and CDR2 SVGAGI.

V usage is TRBV5-5 and J usage is TRBJ2-2, with D unclear. The V gene lost 1 base and the J gene lost 7 bases, with 8 bases spanning the gap. The CDR3 has 13 residues. CDR1 SGHKS and CDR2 YYEKEE come from the germline V gene (reference sequence). The CDR3 here is CASSLRADGELFF. Here the CDR3 DNA reads TGTGCCAGCAGCTTGCGAGCCGACGGGGAGCTGTTTTTT.

The V and J genes are TRBV21-1 and TRBJ2-3; the D segment call TRBD2 is taken from the table without a DNA check. TRBV21-1 is a documented pseudogene. The CDR3 runs to 18 residues. CDR3 nucleotides: TGTGCCAGCAGCCCCGGGAGGCTAGCGGTTCGAGGGTGGGATACGCAGTATTTT. Protein: CASSPGRLAVRGWDTQYF.

This chain connects TRBV5-1 to TRBJ2-5; 9 bases agree with TRBD1. The V segment lost 3 bases and the J segment 5 bases; nucleotides outside the gene matches: 2. The germline V gene encodes CDR1 SGHRS and CDR2 YFSETQ. The CDR3 loop spans 13 amino acids. The DNA for the CDR3 is TGCGCCAGCAGCTACGGACAGGGGGAGACCCAGTACTTC. Encoded protein: CASSYGQGETQYF.

CDR3 nucleotides: TGTGCCAGCAGCTTCCTGAACGAGCAGTACTTC. As protein: CASSFLNEQYF. The chain uses TRBV7-2 and TRBJ2-7; D uncertain. V lost 3 bases to trimming and J lost 5 bases, with 5 bases between them. The CDR3 is made up of 11 amino acids. Germline loops: CDR1 SGHTA, CDR2 FQGNSA.

The chain recombines TRBV14 with TRBJ2-1; no clear D gene. The germline V gene has CDR1 SGHDN and CDR2 FVKESK. The CDR3 has 16 amino acids. The germline V and J ends were trimmed by 4 bases and 0 bases, with 13 bases remaining between them. The CDR3 spells CASSRRTQSSYNEQFF. DNA of the CDR3: TGTGCCAGCAGCCGAAGGACCCAGAGCTCCTACAATGAGCAGTTCTTC.

V is TRBV10-2 and J is TRBJ2-6, with a weak D call TRBD1 (6 bases). In germline, CDR1 is WSHSY, CDR2 SAAADI. The V gene lost 4 bases and the J gene lost 2 bases, with 12 bases spanning the gap. The CDR3 has 16 residues. Here the CDR3 reads CASSGNRATGANVLTF. CDR3 sequence (DNA): TGCGCCAGCAGTGGTAACAGGGCAACTGGGGCCAACGTCCTGACTTTC.

The chain employs TRBV2 and TRBJ1-1, with TRBD1 matching 9 bases. Germline CDR1 and CDR2: SNHLY and FYNNEI. The CDR3 has 14 residues. J gave up 0 bases and V 6 bases, and 2 bases lay outside the gene matches. This CDR3 reads CASRGTGLNTEAFF. As DNA, the CDR3 is TGTGCCAGCAGGGGGACAGGGCTGAACACTGAAGCTTTCTTT.

The chain combines TRBV10-3 with TRBJ2-5; 9 bases are a match to TRBD2. The CDR3 length is 15 residues. The J segment lost 5 bases and the V segment lost 2 bases, leaving 6 bases of the junction unmatched. CDR1 is ENHRY and CDR2 is SYGVKD in the germline V gene. CDR3 sequence (DNA): TGTGCCATCAGTGAGGGTGCTAGCGGGAAGGAGACCCAGTACTTC. Translated: CAISEGASGKETQYF.

The rearrangement uses TRBV12-3 or TRBV12-4 and TRBJ1-1; TRBD1 agrees at 7 bases. With 6 bases clipped from V and 4 bases from J, the junction kept 2 bases outside the gene matches. This CDR3 is built from 12 residues. CDR3 in amino acids: CASRDRSTEAFF. In DNA, the CDR3 is TGTGCCAGCAGGGACAGGTCCACTGAAGCTTTCTTT.

J is TRBJ1-1 and V is TRBV4-1; D not certain. V was trimmed by 6 bases and J by 4 bases, leaving 12 bases between them. Germline V gene data show CDR1 as MGHRA and CDR2 as YSYEKL. This CDR3 has 13 residues. CDR3 sequence: CASSVPARTEAFF. For the CDR3, the DNA is TGCGCCAGCAGTGTCCCGGCGCGCACTGAAGCTTTCTTT.

This clone was seen many times. The rearrangement links TRBV13 to TRBJ1-4, with D possibly being TRBD1 (5 bases). The CDR3 contains 14 residues. The V gene's germline CDR1 is PRHDT and CDR2 FYEKMQ (reference sequence). With 5 bases removed from V and 0 bases from J, the gap between germline ends came to 7 bases. The CDR3 is CASSRGATNEKLFF. The CDR3 coding sequence is TGTGCCAGCAGCCGAGGGGCAACTAATGAAAAACTGTTTTTT.

The gene calls are TRBV2 and TRBJ2-1; 10 bases fit TRBD2. The CDR3 runs to 15 residues. Germline loops: CDR1 SNHLY, CDR2 FYNNEI. V shed 6 bases, J shed 9 bases, and the junction held 11 bases outside the gene matches. The CDR3 here is CASSPMSGRAGEQFF. CDR3 DNA sequence: TGTGCCAGCAGCCCTATGAGCGGGAGGGCCGGTGAGCAGTTCTTC.

The chain carries TRBV5-8 and TRBJ1-5; possible D gene TRBD1, 6 bases. With 8 bases removed from V and 6 bases from J, the gap between germline ends came to 18 bases. The germline V gene has CDR1 SGHTS and CDR2 YDEGEE. The CDR3 sequence is 14 residues long. The CDR3 protein is CASRFWGRGQPQHF. The CDR3 DNA reads TGTGCCAGTAGGTTTTGGGGGCGAGGTCAGCCCCAGCATTTT.

The chain uses TRBV25-1 and TRBJ2-3; 7 nucleotides match TRBD2. The CDR3 is 14 amino acids. Germline lookup yields CDR1 MGHDK and CDR2 SYGVNS. The junction had 5 bases not matched to a gene; V was cut back by 5 bases and J by 3 bases. The CDR3 protein is CASSPGLETDTQYF. The CDR3 DNA is TGTGCCAGCAGTCCAGGACTAGAAACAGATACGCAGTATTTT.

The chain couples TRBV24-1 to TRBJ2-3; 7 bases agree with TRBD2. The CDR3 runs to 16 residues. The V gene's germline CDR1 is KGHDR and CDR2 SFDVKD. V lost 1 base to trimming and J lost 3 bases; unmatched junction nucleotides: 6. This CDR3 reads CATSDLKREATDTQYF. The CDR3 DNA reads as TGTGCCACCAGTGATTTAAAACGGGAGGCGACAGATACGCAGTATTTT.

The chain has TRBV6-5 and TRBJ1-5; 10 bases align to TRBD1. V dropped 6 bases and J dropped 5; count of bases not matched to a gene: 7. Germline values: CDR1 MNHEY, CDR2 SVGAGI. This CDR3 has 15 amino acids. This CDR3 reads CASRNTGTGDQPQHF. CDR3 in DNA: TGTGCCAGCAGGAACACCGGGACAGGGGATCAGCCCCAGCATTTT.

The chain couples TRBV7-9 to TRBJ1-1, with D perhaps matching TRBD1 (5 bases). Germline-derived CDR1 and CDR2 are SEHNR and FQNEAQ (reference sequence). The CDR3 is 15 amino acids. Trimming stripped 4 bases from V and 5 bases from J, with 17 bases between. In DNA form, the CDR3 reads TGTGCCAGCAGCTCCCCCACGGGGAGGGGAACTGAAGCTTTCTTT. Translated: CASSSPTGRGTEAFF.

This chain uses TRBV7-2 with TRBJ1-6; D is undetermined. Per the germline V gene, CDR1 is SGHTA and CDR2 is FQGNSA. Trimming stripped 2 bases from V and 5 bases from J, with 13 bases between. This CDR3 is built from 16 residues. CDR3 protein: CASSLRRAVNNSPLHF. The CDR3 DNA reads as TGTGCCAGCAGCTTAAGGCGAGCAGTAAATAATTCACCCCTCCACTTT.

The rearrangement joins TRBV10-2 to TRBJ2-7, with TRBD1 matching 9 bases. The CDR3 sequence is 15 residues long. Germline V gene data show CDR1 as WSHSY and CDR2 as SAAADI. The trim removed 6 bases at V and 2 bases at J, leaving 8 bases unmatched. CDR3 bases: TGCGCCAGCAGAGCCGGGACAGGGCGGCCCTACGAGCAGTACTTC. This codes for CASRAGTGRPYEQYF.

This clone was seen only once. The V and J genes are TRBV27 and TRBJ2-2, with D maybe TRBD2 (5 bases). V lost 1 base and J lost 0, with 15 bases in between. The germline V gene encodes CDR1 MNHEY and CDR2 SMNVEV (reference sequence). This CDR3 has 18 residues. The CDR3 region has the DNA TGTGCCAGCAGTTTATTGGTCAGCGGAACAACGAACACCGGGGAGCTGTTTTTT. Its translation is CASSLLVSGTTNTGELFF.

The V and J genes are TRBV9 and TRBJ2-6; D is undetermined. The CDR3 is 13 residues long. V gave up 5 bases and J gave up 2 bases, with 5 bases separating them. Germline lookup yields CDR1 SGDLS and CDR2 YYNGEE. The CDR3 protein is CASRLAGANVLTF. The CDR3 coding sequence is TGTGCCAGCAGATTGGCTGGGGCCAACGTCCTGACTTTC.

The rearrangement uses TRBV7-9 and TRBJ1-4; 12 bases are shared with TRBD1. V shed 4 bases and J 7 bases; nucleotides not matched to a gene: 4. CDR3 length equals 15 residues. Germline CDR1 SEHNR, CDR2 FQNEAQ (reference sequence). The CDR3 DNA is TGTGCCAGCAGCTCGGGACAGGGGGCGCTTGAAAAACTGTTTTTT. It yields the protein CASSSGQGALEKLFF.

This chain links TRBV7-9 with TRBJ1-1; tentative D call: TRBD1 (5 bases). Germline V lookup: CDR1 SEHNR, CDR2 FQNEAQ (reference sequence). The length of the CDR3 is 12 residues. The V end lost 7 bases, the J end lost 7 bases, and 13 bases lay between the germline ends. This chain's CDR3 is CASTPRGIEAFF. The DNA for the CDR3 is TGTGCCAGCACCCCCCGGGGGATTGAAGCTTTCTTT.

The genes are TRBV6-5 and TRBJ1-5; 8 bases map to TRBD1. V was clipped by 5 bases and J by 6 bases; unmatched bases: 6. CDR1 is MNHEY, CDR2 SVGAGI, per germline. This CDR3 has 14 amino acids. CDR3 residues: CASSPLDRGQPQHF. CDR3 DNA sequence: TGTGCCAGCAGTCCACTAGACAGGGGTCAGCCCCAGCATTTT.

The chain links TRBV28 to TRBJ1-1; 10 nucleotides agree with TRBD1. Germline trimming cut 10 bases from V and 6 bases from J; bases unmatched to any gene: 11. The germline CDR1 and CDR2 sequences are MDHEN and SYDVKM. There are 14 residues in the CDR3. The CDR3 DNA is TGTGCCACTTGGGACAGGGGAGGGGTAGCTGAAGCTTTCTTT. Translated: CATWDRGGVAEAFF.

This clone was recorded a few times. This chain uses TRBV6-5 with TRBJ1-3, with 9 bases identical to TRBD1. This CDR3 has 14 amino acids. Germline V gene data show CDR1 as MNHEY and CDR2 as SVGAGI. With V trimmed by 6 bases and J by 4 bases, 4 bases remained unmatched. For the CDR3, the DNA is TGTGCCAGCAGAACCGGGACAGGGGGAAACACCATATATTTT. It is translated as CASRTGTGGNTIYF.